A selection of T cell receptor beta chains follows, all from one sample in a study of early T cells in non-severe SARS-CoV-2 infection. TCRdb called the 5' RACE reads again in MiXCR, with one record for every CDR3 protein. In the table there are about 130,000 distinct CDR3 sequences, about 15% of which are singletons. Sample: whole blood. The receptors originated from an adult who was a healthcare worker with PCR-confirmed SARS-CoV-2 infection or an uninfected control (not recorded which). CDR3s include the opening cysteine and the closing phenylalanine or tryptophan. The D gene is left open where the match is weak. Only some rows state a clone size, as once, few, many or a class for expanded clones.

V gene,J gene,D gene,clone size,CDR3 protein,CDR3 DNA
TRBV5-4,TRBJ1-2,.,once,CASSSRTELDYGYTF,TGTGCCAGCAGTTCCAGGACAGAGCTGGACTATGGCTACACCTTC
TRBV7-9,TRBJ1-1,TRBD1,few,CASSPPIRDRTSFDTEAFF,TGTGCCAGCAGCCCCCCGATCCGGGACAGGACATCCTTCGACACTGAAGCTTTCTTT
TRBV2,TRBJ1-6,.,.,CASSAGQNSPLHF,TGTGCCAGCAGTGCGGGACAAAATTCACCCCTCCACTTT
TRBV7-3,TRBJ2-2,.,many,CASSTGYPNTGELFF,TGTGCCAGCAGCACGGGGTACCCGAACACCGGGGAGCTGTTTTTT
TRBV20-1,TRBJ1-2,.,.,CSASPTSGAYGYTF,TGCAGTGCTTCTCCTACTTCCGGGGCTTATGGCTACACCTTC
TRBV3-1,TRBJ1-6,.,many,CASTPSPISPLHF,TGTGCCAGCACTCCTTCCCCAATTTCACCCCTCCACTTT
TRBV7-3,TRBJ2-7,TRBD1,few,CASRTGQTSYEQYF,TGTGCCAGCAGGACGGGACAGACATCCTACGAGCAGTACTTC
TRBV15,TRBJ2-2,.,few,CATGWRSNTGELFF,TGTGCCACCGGTTGGCGTTCGAACACCGGGGAGCTGTTTTTT
TRBV3-1,TRBJ1-2,.,many,CASSQERGYTF,TGTGCCAGCAGCCAAGAAAGGGGCTACACCTTC
TRBV7-9,TRBJ1-3,.,.,CASSLDSSGNTIYF,TGTGCCAGCAGCTTAGACAGTTCTGGAAACACCATATATTTT
TRBV6-5,TRBJ2-1,.,.,CASGRGNERFF,TGTGCCAGCGGTAGGGGAAATGAGCGGTTCTTC
TRBV10-2,TRBJ1-2,.,few,CASSESLLYGYTF,TGCGCCAGCAGTGAGTCCCTCCTCTATGGCTACACCTTC
TRBV3-1,TRBJ2-1,TRBD2,few,CASSHRDYQFF,TGTGCCAGCAGCCACCGGGACTACCAGTTCTTC
TRBV7-6,TRBJ1-3,.,many,CASSLTGLKGNTIYF,TGTGCCAGCAGCTTAACAGGGTTGAAAGGAAACACCATATATTTT
TRBV14,TRBJ2-1,TRBD2,few,CASSTQLGLSRDNEQFF,TGTGCCAGCAGCACACAATTGGGACTAAGTAGAGACAATGAGCAGTTCTTC
TRBV18,TRBJ2-1,TRBD2,many,CASSSLTSGGFNEQFF,TGTGCCAGCTCATCCCTGACGAGCGGGGGATTCAATGAGCAGTTCTTC
TRBV4-2,TRBJ1-6,TRBD1,many,CASSQETGQGNSPLHF,TGTGCCAGCAGCCAAGAAACAGGACAGGGTAATTCACCCCTCCACTTT
TRBV6-5,TRBJ2-5,TRBD1,.,CASSYSRTGGQGTQYF,TGTGCCAGCAGTTACTCGAGGACAGGGGGGCAGGGGACCCAGTACTTC
TRBV29-1,TRBJ2-7,TRBD2,.,CSAGLSYEQYF,TGCAGCGCGGGACTATCCTACGAGCAGTACTTC
TRBV20-1,TRBJ2-5,.,.,CSAQGQETQYF,TGCAGTGCCCAGGGCCAAGAGACCCAGTACTTC
TRBV7-8,TRBJ1-5,.,few,CASSLFGGGEIQPQHF,TGTGCCAGCAGCTTATTTGGTGGGGGGGAGATTCAGCCCCAGCATTTT
TRBV29-1,TRBJ1-2,TRBD1,.,CSSGQDGYTF,TGCAGCTCCGGACAGGATGGCTACACCTTC
TRBV5-1,TRBJ1-1,.,.,CASSATATNTEAFF,TGCGCCAGCAGCGCTACAGCGACGAACACTGAAGCTTTCTTT
TRBV5-1,TRBJ1-1,TRBD1,.,CASSSGTELNTEAFF,TGCGCCAGCAGCTCCGGGACAGAACTGAACACTGAAGCTTTCTTT
TRBV7-3,TRBJ2-4,.,few,CASSLYGPRAKNIQYF,TGTGCCAGCAGCTTATACGGCCCAAGAGCCAAAAACATTCAGTACTTC
TRBV7-2,TRBJ2-6,.,few,CASSSKHSGANVLTF,TGTGCCAGCAGCTCAAAACACTCTGGGGCCAACGTCCTGACTTTC
TRBV23-1,TRBJ2-5,TRBD1,few,CASSLRTGGFLETQYF,TGCGCCAGCAGTCTGCGGACAGGGGGCTTTTTAGAGACCCAGTACTTC
TRBV11-2,TRBJ2-4,.,many,CASSLGGGGKNIQYF,TGTGCCAGCAGCTTGGGTGGGGGAGGCAAAAACATTCAGTACTTC
TRBV20-1,TRBJ2-5,.,few,CSAKITGEVQETQYF,TGCAGTGCTAAAATTACAGGAGAGGTTCAAGAGACCCAGTACTTC
TRBV12-5,TRBJ1-2,.,.,CASGLTGLYGYTF,TGTGCTAGTGGTTTGACAGGGCTATATGGCTACACCTTC
TRBV4-2,TRBJ2-3,TRBD2,few,CASSQASTSGGTDTQYF,TGTGCCAGCAGCCAAGCTTCGACTAGCGGGGGAACAGATACGCAGTATTTT
TRBV10-3,TRBJ2-1,TRBD2,.,CAISETRGLDNEQFF,TGTGCCATCAGTGAGACCCGTGGACTAGACAATGAGCAGTTCTTC